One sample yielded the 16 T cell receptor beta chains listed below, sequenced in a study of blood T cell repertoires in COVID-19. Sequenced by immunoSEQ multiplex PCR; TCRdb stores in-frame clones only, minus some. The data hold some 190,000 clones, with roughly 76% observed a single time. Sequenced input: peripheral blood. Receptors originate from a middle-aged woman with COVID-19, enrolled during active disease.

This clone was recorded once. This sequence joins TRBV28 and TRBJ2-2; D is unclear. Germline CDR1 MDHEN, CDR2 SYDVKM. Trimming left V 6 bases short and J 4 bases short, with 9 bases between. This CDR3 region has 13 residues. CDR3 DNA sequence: TGTGCCAGCAGCGACATCTCCACCGGGGAGCTGTTTTTT. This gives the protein CASSDISTGELFF.

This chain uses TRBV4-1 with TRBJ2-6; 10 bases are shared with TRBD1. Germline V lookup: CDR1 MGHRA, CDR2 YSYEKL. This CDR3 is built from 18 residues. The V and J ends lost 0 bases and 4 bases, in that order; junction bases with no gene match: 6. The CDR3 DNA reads TGCGCCAGCAGCCAAGAGGGGACAGGGGTGGCAGGGGCCAACGTCCTGACTTTC. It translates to CASSQEGTGVAGANVLTF.

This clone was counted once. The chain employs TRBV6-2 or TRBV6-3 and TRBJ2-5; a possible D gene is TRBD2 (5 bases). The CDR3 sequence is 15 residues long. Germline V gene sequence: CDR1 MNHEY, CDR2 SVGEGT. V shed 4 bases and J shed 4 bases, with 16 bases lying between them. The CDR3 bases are TGTGCCAGCAGTTCCTATGGGGTAGCGCGAGAGACCCAGTACTTC. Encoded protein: CASSSYGVARETQYF.

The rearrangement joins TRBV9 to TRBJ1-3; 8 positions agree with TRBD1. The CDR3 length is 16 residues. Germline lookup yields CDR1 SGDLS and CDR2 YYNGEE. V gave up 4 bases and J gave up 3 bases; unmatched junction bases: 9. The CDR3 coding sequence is TGTGCCAGCAGCAGAGACAGGGGACGGGATGGAAACACCATATATTTT. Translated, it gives CASSRDRGRDGNTIYF.

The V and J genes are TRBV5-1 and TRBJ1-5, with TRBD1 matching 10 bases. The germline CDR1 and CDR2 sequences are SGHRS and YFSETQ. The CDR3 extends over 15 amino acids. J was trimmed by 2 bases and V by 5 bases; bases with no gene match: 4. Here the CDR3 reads CASRPGTGGNQPQHF. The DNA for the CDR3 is TGCGCCAGCAGGCCCGGGACAGGGGGCAATCAGCCCCAGCATTTT.

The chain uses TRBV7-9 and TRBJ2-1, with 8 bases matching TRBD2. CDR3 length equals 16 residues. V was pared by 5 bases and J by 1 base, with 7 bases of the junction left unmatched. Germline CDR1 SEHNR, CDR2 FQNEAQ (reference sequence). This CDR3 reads CASSPRGLESYNEQFF. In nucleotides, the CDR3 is TGTGCCAGCAGCCCCAGGGGACTAGAATCCTACAATGAGCAGTTCTTC.

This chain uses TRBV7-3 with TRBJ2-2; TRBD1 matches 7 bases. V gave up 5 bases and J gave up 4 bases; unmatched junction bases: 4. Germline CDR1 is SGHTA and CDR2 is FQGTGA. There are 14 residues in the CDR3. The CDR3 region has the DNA TGTGCCAGCAGCCTGGGACAGCCCACCGGGGAGCTGTTTTTT. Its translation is CASSLGQPTGELFF.

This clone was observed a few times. The CDR3 protein is CASSQYHRLRSGANVLTF. DNA of the CDR3: TGTGCCAGCAGCCAGTACCATCGGCTAAGGAGCGGGGCCAACGTCCTGACTTTC. V gene TRBV14 combines with J gene TRBJ2-6; D gene uncertain. Germline V gene sequence: CDR1 SGHDN, CDR2 FVKESK. The CDR3 is 18 residues long. Trimming removed 3 bases from V and 4 bases from J, with 19 bases in between. The variable domain in full, with the rest retrieved from reference TRBV14 and TRBJ2-6, is EAGVTQFPSHSVIEKGQTVTLRCDPISGHDNLYWYRRVMGKEIKFLLHFVKESKQDESGMPNNRFLAERTGGTYSTLKVQPAELEDSGVYFCASSQYHRLRSGANVLTFGAGSRLTVL.

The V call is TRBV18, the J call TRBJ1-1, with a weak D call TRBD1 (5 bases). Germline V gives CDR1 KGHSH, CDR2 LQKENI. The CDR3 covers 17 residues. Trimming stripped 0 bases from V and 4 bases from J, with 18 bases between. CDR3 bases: TGTGCCAGCTCACCACCCGGGACCTTTAGGGGAGGCACTGAAGCTTTCTTT. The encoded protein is CASSPPGTFRGGTEAFF. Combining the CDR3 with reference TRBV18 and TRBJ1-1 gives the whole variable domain NAGVMQNPRHLVRRRGQEARLRCSPMKGHSHVYWYRQLPEEGLKFMVYLQKENIIDESGMPKERFSAEFPKEGPSILRIQQVVRGDSAAYFCASSPPGTFRGGTEAFFGQGTRLTVV.

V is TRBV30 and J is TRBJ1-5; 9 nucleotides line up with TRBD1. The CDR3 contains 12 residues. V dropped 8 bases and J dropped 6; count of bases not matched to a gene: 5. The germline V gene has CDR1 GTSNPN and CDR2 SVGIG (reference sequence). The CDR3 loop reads CAIQGAGQPQHF. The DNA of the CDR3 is TGTGCCATACAGGGGGCCGGTCAGCCCCAGCATTTT.

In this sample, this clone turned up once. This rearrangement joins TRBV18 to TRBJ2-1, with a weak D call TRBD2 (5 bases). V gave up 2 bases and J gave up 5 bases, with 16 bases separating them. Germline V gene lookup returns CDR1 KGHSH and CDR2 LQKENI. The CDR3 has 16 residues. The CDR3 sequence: CASSPYSGWRNNEQFF. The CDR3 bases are TGTGCCAGCTCACCATATTCGGGGTGGCGGAACAATGAGCAGTTCTTC.

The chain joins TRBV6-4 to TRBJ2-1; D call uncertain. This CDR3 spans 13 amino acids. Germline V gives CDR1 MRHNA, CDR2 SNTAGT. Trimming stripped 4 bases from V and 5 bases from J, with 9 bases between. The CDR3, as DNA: TGTGCCAGCAGTGGTACAGAAAACAATGAGCAGTTCTTC. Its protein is CASSGTENNEQFF.

CDR3 DNA: TGCGCCAGCAGCCATGAGACAGGAAATAACTATGGCTACACCTTC. This codes for CASSHETGNNYGYTF. The V and J genes are TRBV23-1 and TRBJ1-2, with a possible D match to TRBD1 (6 bases). TRBV23-1 is noted as an ORF with a role that remains uncertain. V lost 6 bases and J lost 1, with 15 bases in between. The CDR3 is 15 residues long.

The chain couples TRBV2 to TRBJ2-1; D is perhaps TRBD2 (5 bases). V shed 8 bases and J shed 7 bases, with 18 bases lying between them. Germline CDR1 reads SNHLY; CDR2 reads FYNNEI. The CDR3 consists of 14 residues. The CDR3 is CASSPSLVGNEQFF. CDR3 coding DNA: TGTGCCAGCTCTCCTAGCTTGGTTGGGAATGAGCAGTTCTTC.

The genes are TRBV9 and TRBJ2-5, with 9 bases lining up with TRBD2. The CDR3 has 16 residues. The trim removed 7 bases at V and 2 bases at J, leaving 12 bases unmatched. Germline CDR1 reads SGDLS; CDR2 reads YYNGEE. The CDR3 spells CASSVGAGGKQETQYF. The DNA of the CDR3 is TGTGCCAGCTCCGTAGGGGCGGGAGGGAAACAAGAGACCCAGTACTTC.

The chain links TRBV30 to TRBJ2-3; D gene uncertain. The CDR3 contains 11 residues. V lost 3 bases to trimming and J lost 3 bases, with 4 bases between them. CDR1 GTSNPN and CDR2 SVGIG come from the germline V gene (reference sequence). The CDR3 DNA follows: TGTGCCTGGAGACAGACAGATACGCAGTATTTT. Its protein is CAWRQTDTQYF.